The 30 T cell receptor beta chains reported below all come from one sample, sequenced in a study of shared T cell receptors in the human thymus. Generated by immunoSEQ multiplex PCR, the TCRdb table keeps only in-frame clones and is missing some. Of 700,000 to 750,000 clones detected, 75% to 90% appear once; the ten largest clones hold around 0.0099%. The sample was also linked to a second study, of human thymus T cells.

Sequencing was done on a sample of thymocytes. These receptors were collected from a girl under two years old with a congenital heart defect.

The chain combines TRBV29-1 with TRBJ2-5; D ambiguous. The CDR3 has 12 residues. V was trimmed by 6 bases and J by 5 bases, leaving 13 bases between them. Per germline, CDR1 SQVTM and CDR2 ANQGSEA. The CDR3 region is CSVERGRETQYF. For the CDR3, the DNA is TGCAGCGTCGAGAGAGGTCGGGAGACCCAGTACTTC. Based on the CDR3 plus reference TRBV29-1 and TRBJ2-5, the full variable domain is SAVISQKPSRDICQRGTSLTIQCQVDSQVTMMFWYRQQPGQSLTLIATANQGSEATYESGFVIDKFPISRPNLTFSTLTVSNMSPEDSSIYLCSVERGRETQYFGPGTRLLVL.

This chain uses TRBV6-5 with TRBJ2-7; 9 positions match TRBD1. The J segment lost 5 bases and the V segment lost 2 bases, leaving 1 base of the junction unmatched. CDR3 length: 13 residues. Germline-derived CDR1 and CDR2 are MNHEY and SVGAGI. The CDR3 nucleotides are TGTGCCAGCAGTTACCGACAGGGGGACGAGCAGTACTTC. Translating gives CASSYRQGDEQYF.

This clone was seen just once. V usage is TRBV12-5 and J usage is TRBJ1-6, with D perhaps TRBD1 (5 bases). V shed 5 bases and J shed 7 bases, with 21 bases lying between them. CDR1 LGHNT and CDR2 FRNRAP come from the germline V gene. The CDR3 consists of 17 residues. The CDR3 spells CASGTQPATDLNSPLHF. CDR3 bases: TGTGCTAGTGGTACCCAGCCCGCGACAGACTTGAATTCACCCCTCCACTTT.

The V and J genes are TRBV10-3 and TRBJ2-1, with 10 bases matching TRBD1. There are 12 residues in the CDR3. V dropped 8 bases and J dropped 6; count of bases not matched to a gene: 1. Looked up from germline, CDR1 is ENHRY and CDR2 is SYGVKD. The CDR3 DNA reads as TGTGCCATCGGACAGGGGGGCAATGAGCAGTTCTTC. Protein product: CAIGQGGNEQFF.

The chain combines TRBV7-2 with TRBJ1-1, with D unresolved. Germline-derived CDR1 and CDR2 are SGHTA and FQGNSA. With 0 bases removed from V and 5 bases from J, the gap between germline ends came to 10 bases. The CDR3 spans 14 residues. CDR3 nucleotide sequence: TGTGCCAGCAGCTTAGCGTTGGAGGGAACTGAAGCTTTCTTT. This encodes CASSLALEGTEAFF.

This chain joins TRBV5-1 and TRBJ2-3, with a possible D match to TRBD1 (6 bases). Trimming removed 4 bases from V and 2 bases from J, with 29 bases in between. Germline V lookup: CDR1 SGHRS, CDR2 YFSETQ. The CDR3 runs to 20 residues. CDR3 sequence: CASSPFWTTGPQDDTDTQYF. CDR3 nucleotides: TGCGCCAGCAGCCCCTTTTGGACGACAGGACCCCAGGACGACACAGATACGCAGTATTTT.

A few counts support this clone. V and J are TRBV14 and TRBJ1-6, with 10 bases identical to TRBD1. V lost 0 bases and J lost 7; bases outside the gene matches: 15. Germline loops: CDR1 SGHDN, CDR2 FVKESK. The length of the CDR3 is 20 residues. CDR3 sequence: CASSQEKEDTPGQGNSPLHF. Written as DNA, the CDR3 is TGTGCCAGCAGCCAAGAGAAGGAAGACACGCCGGGACAGGGGAATTCACCCCTCCACTTT.

The chain is built from TRBV25-1 and TRBJ2-5; TRBD1 aligns across 9 bases. Unmatched junction bases numbered 2, after V lost 3 bases and J lost 3 bases. Per germline, CDR1 MGHDK and CDR2 SYGVNS. This CDR3 region has 14 residues. CDR3 residues: CASSERDREETQYF. CDR3 DNA: TGTGCCAGCAGTGAGAGGGACAGGGAAGAGACCCAGTACTTC.

V gene TRBV14 combines with J gene TRBJ1-2, with D perhaps TRBD1 (6 bases). CDR3 length: 14 residues. Trimming cost V 4 bases and J 3 bases, with 12 bases left between them. Germline lookup yields CDR1 SGHDN and CDR2 FVKESK. CDR3 protein: CASSRQEGDYGYTF. The CDR3 DNA is TGTGCCAGCAGCCGACAGGAAGGGGACTATGGCTACACCTTC.

The chain joins TRBV6-4 to TRBJ1-5; 7 nucleotides align to TRBD1. The V gene's germline CDR1 is MRHNA and CDR2 SNTAGT. The CDR3 covers 18 residues. V gave up 5 bases and J gave up 5 bases; unmatched junction bases: 18. In nucleotides, the CDR3 is TGTGCCAGCAGTACTACCAGCGACAGGGATGGGCCTCATCAGCCCCAGCATTTT. It codes for CASSTTSDRDGPHQPQHF.

The chain combines TRBV5-1 with TRBJ2-7; D is unclear. V lost 5 bases to trimming and J lost 5 bases, with 17 bases between them. This CDR3 region has 14 residues. The germline CDR1 and CDR2 sequences are SGHRS and YFSETQ. The CDR3 loop reads CASRPRQTWDEQYF. CDR3 in DNA: TGCGCCAGCAGACCCCGACAAACTTGGGACGAGCAGTACTTC.

The V gene is TRBV10-3, the J gene TRBJ2-2; 11 bases align to TRBD1. V was clipped by 6 bases and J by 5 bases; unmatched bases: 5. CDR1 and CDR2 (germline): ENHRY, SYGVKD. The CDR3 runs to 15 residues. This CDR3 reads CAIRSRDRGTGELFF. The CDR3 coding sequence is TGTGCCATCAGATCCCGGGACAGGGGGACCGGGGAGCTGTTTTTT.

The chain recombines TRBV5-6 with TRBJ2-5, with D uncertain. This CDR3 has 15 amino acids. From germline, CDR1 is SGHDT and CDR2 YYEEEE. Trimming left V 2 bases short and J 4 bases short, with 15 bases between. This chain's CDR3 is CASSFYSFFGETQYF. Here the CDR3 DNA reads TGTGCCAGCAGCTTTTACAGTTTCTTTGGAGAGACCCAGTACTTC. Supplemented by reference TRBV5-6 and TRBJ2-5, the full variable domain reads DAGVTQSPTHLIKTRGQQVTLRCSPKSGHDTVSWYQQALGQGPQFIFQYYEEEERQRGNFPDRFSGHQFPNYSSELNVNALLLGDSALYLCASSFYSFFGETQYFGPGTRLLVL.

The chain employs TRBV5-1 and TRBJ1-1; D remains ambiguous. Germline CDR1 reads SGHRS; CDR2 reads YFSETQ. This CDR3 is built from 19 residues. The ends were cut back, 1 base at V and 1 base at J, with 23 bases in the middle. The CDR3 loop is CASSLRLSLAGNKNTEAFF. The CDR3, as DNA: TGCGCCAGCAGCTTGAGACTTTCGTTAGCGGGGAACAAGAACACTGAAGCTTTCTTT.

V gene TRBV7-6 combines with J gene TRBJ2-1; TRBD1 matches at 10 bases. Trimming removed 6 bases from V and 8 bases from J; junction bases left unmatched: 13. Germline loops: CDR1 SGHVS, CDR2 FNYEAQ. This CDR3 comprises 16 residues. CDR3 bases: TGTGCCAGCAGTCCAGGGTCCGGGACAGGGGTTGATGAGCAGTTCTTC. It specifies CASSPGSGTGVDEQFF.

The chain couples TRBV28 to TRBJ2-5; tentative D call: TRBD1 (6 bases). The DNA end is a closer match to TRBJ2-7, so the J assignment may be wrong. Germline CDR1 and CDR2: MDHEN and SYDVKM. The CDR3 covers 13 residues. The CDR3 DNA is TGTGCCAGCAGTGGACAGTTTAGCTACGAGCAGTACTTC. Its protein is CASSGQFSYEQYF.

The chain uses TRBV4-3 and TRBJ1-2; weak D call: TRBD1 (5 bases). The germline V and J ends were trimmed by 1 base and 4 bases, with 19 bases remaining between them. The V gene's germline CDR1 is LGHNA and CDR2 YSLEER. The CDR3 consists of 17 residues. The CDR3: CASSQGVQRGIIYGYTF. In DNA form, the CDR3 reads TGCGCCAGCAGCCAAGGAGTCCAACGGGGGATTATCTATGGCTACACCTTC.

The chain uses TRBV4-2 and TRBJ1-6, with a possible D match to TRBD1 (6 bases). The germline CDR1 and CDR2 sequences are LGHNA and YNFKEQ. Trimming cost V 2 bases and J 5 bases, with 28 bases left between them. CDR3 length: 21 residues. The CDR3 sequence is CASSQKRQAISVGYHNSPLHF. Here the CDR3 DNA reads TGTGCCAGCAGCCAAAAAAGACAGGCTATCTCTGTGGGTTACCATAATTCACCCCTCCACTTT.

The chain has TRBV14 and TRBJ2-2, with TRBD1 matching 9 bases. Germline CDR1 is SGHDN and CDR2 is FVKESK. The CDR3 spans 20 residues. The J segment lost 6 bases and the V segment lost 0 bases, leaving 17 bases of the junction unmatched. CDR3: CASSQDWENRGRRAPGELFF. CDR3 sequence (DNA): TGTGCCAGCAGCCAAGATTGGGAAAACAGGGGGCGAAGGGCCCCCGGGGAGCTGTTTTTT. Together with reference TRBV14 and TRBJ2-2, the CDR3 gives the full variable domain: EAGVTQFPSHSVIEKGQTVTLRCDPISGHDNLYWYRRVMGKEIKFLLHFVKESKQDESGMPNNRFLAERTGGTYSTLKVQPAELEDSGVYFCASSQDWENRGRRAPGELFFGEGSRLTVL.

This clone was seen a single time. The chain is built from TRBV12-5 and TRBJ1-1; D may be TRBD1 (5 bases). Trimming cost V 5 bases and J 10 bases, with 20 bases left between them. This CDR3 region has 14 residues. The germline CDR1 and CDR2 sequences are LGHNT and FRNRAP. The CDR3 DNA reads TGTGCTAGTGGTCAAACCCACCAGGGCCGTGGAGCTTTCTTT. This translates into CASGQTHQGRGAFF.

This clone was detected once. This chain joins TRBV12-5 and TRBJ1-1; 7 bases map to TRBD1. The CDR3 has 14 amino acids. J gave up 2 bases and V 6 bases, and 6 bases lay outside the gene matches. Germline V gives CDR1 LGHNT, CDR2 FRNRAP. The CDR3 DNA reads as TGTGCTAGTGGAAAAGGGACAGACAACACTGAAGCTTTCTTT. Protein sequence: CASGKGTDNTEAFF.

The gene calls are TRBV4-2 and TRBJ1-2; D gene ambiguous. CDR1 is LGHNA, CDR2 YNFKEQ, per germline. CDR3 size: 12 residues. Trimming took 4 bases from V and 8 from J, leaving 11 bases between them. The chain's CDR3 is CASSPGFRGYTF. The CDR3 nucleotides are TGTGCCAGCAGCCCGGGATTTCGGGGCTACACCTTC.

This chain uses TRBV6-5 with TRBJ2-3; 9 nucleotides agree with TRBD2. This CDR3 has 16 residues. The J segment lost 2 bases and the V segment lost 2 bases, leaving 5 bases of the junction unmatched. Germline V lookup: CDR1 MNHEY, CDR2 SVGAGI. The CDR3 here is CASSYQLAGHTDTQYF. In nucleotides, the CDR3 is TGTGCCAGCAGTTACCAACTAGCGGGTCACACAGATACGCAGTATTTT.

About this clone: A junction boundary mismatches the germline segment, possibly from a read error. The chain combines TRBV7-2 with TRBJ1-2; possibly TRBD1 for D (6 bases). The CDR3 is 14 amino acids. The V gene's germline CDR1 is SGHTA and CDR2 FQGNSA. CDR3 amino acids: CASSYSGTNFGYTF. The CDR3 coding sequence is TGTGCCAGCAGCTATTCCGGGACAAACTTTGGCTACACCTTC.

The sample holds a few counts of this clone. The V and J genes are TRBV11-1 and TRBJ1-5, with a possible D match to TRBD1 (6 bases). The CDR3 totals 13 residues. Deletions cut 4 bases from V and 6 bases from J, with 10 bases between. Germline CDR1 reads SGHAT; CDR2 reads FQDESV (reference sequence). As DNA, the CDR3 is TGTGCCAGCAGCTCAGGGGTGGGTCAGCCCCAGCATTTT. Residues: CASSSGVGQPQHF.

In regard to this clone: The same CDR3 also results from other DNA sequences found in this sample. The rearrangement uses TRBV12-5 and TRBJ2-7, with D possibly matching TRBD2 (5 bases). Trimming left V 9 bases short and J 3 bases short, with 6 bases between. Germline values: CDR1 LGHNT, CDR2 FRNRAP. CDR3 length equals 10 residues. For the CDR3, the DNA is TGTGCTAGCGGGAACTACGAGCAGTACTTC. Translating gives CASGNYEQYF.

This chain joins TRBV15 and TRBJ1-5; D call uncertain. Trimming stripped 3 bases from V and 1 base from J, with 16 bases between. Germline CDR1 LNHNV, CDR2 YYDKDF (reference sequence). The CDR3 consists of 17 residues. CDR3 amino acids: CATSRLEQSPSNQPQHF. The CDR3 coding sequence is TGTGCCACCAGCAGGCTCGAACAGAGCCCAAGCAATCAGCCCCAGCATTTT.

The gene calls are TRBV4-1 and TRBJ2-1; D ambiguous. V dropped 1 base and J dropped 1 base, with 14 bases sitting between them. Germline lookup yields CDR1 MGHRA and CDR2 YSYEKL. This CDR3 contains 17 residues. For the CDR3, the DNA is TGCGCCAGCAGCCAAGGCACTCCCCCCCGATCCTACAATGAGCAGTTCTTC. It translates to CASSQGTPPRSYNEQFF.

The V gene is TRBV28, the J gene TRBJ1-3; no clear D gene. Germline V lookup: CDR1 MDHEN, CDR2 SYDVKM. CDR3 length: 14 residues. V lost 10 bases, J lost 4 bases, and 17 bases lay in between. CDR3 DNA: TGTGCCACCCTTCGGGTATGGAGCGGAAACACCATATATTTT. Translation gives CATLRVWSGNTIYF.

The chain is built from TRBV14 and TRBJ1-1; D gene uncertain. CDR3 size: 15 residues. Trimming left V 1 base short and J 1 base short, with 10 bases between. The germline CDR1 and CDR2 sequences are SGHDN and FVKESK. The CDR3 nucleotides read TGTGCCAGCAGCCAAGTTCGGAACAGGAACACTGAAGCTTTCTTT. It specifies CASSQVRNRNTEAFF.